This T cell receptor beta chain originates from a study of CD8 T cells in ankylosing spondylitis. Study outcomes and limitations: The study looked at matched synovial fluid samples from ankylosing spondylitis patients. Disease-linked clones were reported to be significantly enriched there. As for the disease-linked clones, they showed a CD8+ phenotype and occurred at relatively low frequencies in peripheral blood. Seemingly characteristic of ankylosing spondylitis blood was a TCR beta motif consisting of under 10 highly homologous variants.

For this clonotype: Its target is unknown.

Germline CDR1 SGHKS, CDR2 YYEKEE (reference sequence). The CDR3 is made up of 14 amino acids. The V end lost 3 bases, the J end lost 7 bases, and 17 bases lay between the germline ends. Scientists made TCR beta libraries using quantitative 5'-RACE with molecular barcodes. A single record per CDR3 protein comes from TCRdb applying MiXCR to the 5' RACE reads. The sample carries some 330,000 distinct CDR3 sequences, 7% to 9% recorded once. Material: blood, either unsorted or a sorted T cell fraction (not recorded which). The receptor comes from a male donor with ankylosing spondylitis. This sequence joins TRBV5-5 and TRBJ2-7, with D tentatively TRBD2 (5 bases). The CDR3 is CASSSVDGVEEQYF. CDR3 DNA sequence: TGTGCCAGCAGCTCGGTGGACGGGGTAGAGGAGCAGTACTTC.